This T cell receptor (beta chain) was sequenced during a study of regulatory T cells in long-lasting Graves disease. Study-wide points: More public clonotypes were shared by persistent patients (around 2,600) than by new patients (approximately 990).

The germline V gene encodes CDR1 SQVTM and CDR2 ANQGSEA. The V gene lost 0 bases and the J gene lost 9 bases, with 21 bases spanning the gap. The length of the CDR3 is 15 residues. This clonotype was picked up a small number of times. As yet, its antigen is unknown. Sequencing libraries for TCR beta were prepared with iRepertoire HTBI primers and Arm-PCR of CDR3 regions. MiXCR was run by TCRdb on the multiplex PCR reads, yielding one entry per CDR3 protein. The sample has about 460,000 distinct CDR3 sequences; around 15% are singletons. Regarding time point: newly diagnosed GD, antithyroid drugs for less than 3 months. Scientists built the TCR library using RNA that was extracted from PBMCs. Separately, the same data were catalogued under a study of T cells in Graves' hyperthyroidism and ophthalmopathy.

This TCR was sampled from a woman aged 45-59 years with Graves disease. Sequencing was performed on peripheral blood mononuclear cells (PBMCs), taken at new diagnosis, from a patient treated with antithyroid drugs. V usage is TRBV29-1 and J usage is TRBJ2-7; tentative D call: TRBD1 (6 bases). DNA for the CDR3: TGCAGCGTTGAAGATTGGACAGAAGTCGACCAACGGCAGTACTTC. The encoded protein is CSVEDWTEVDQRQYF.